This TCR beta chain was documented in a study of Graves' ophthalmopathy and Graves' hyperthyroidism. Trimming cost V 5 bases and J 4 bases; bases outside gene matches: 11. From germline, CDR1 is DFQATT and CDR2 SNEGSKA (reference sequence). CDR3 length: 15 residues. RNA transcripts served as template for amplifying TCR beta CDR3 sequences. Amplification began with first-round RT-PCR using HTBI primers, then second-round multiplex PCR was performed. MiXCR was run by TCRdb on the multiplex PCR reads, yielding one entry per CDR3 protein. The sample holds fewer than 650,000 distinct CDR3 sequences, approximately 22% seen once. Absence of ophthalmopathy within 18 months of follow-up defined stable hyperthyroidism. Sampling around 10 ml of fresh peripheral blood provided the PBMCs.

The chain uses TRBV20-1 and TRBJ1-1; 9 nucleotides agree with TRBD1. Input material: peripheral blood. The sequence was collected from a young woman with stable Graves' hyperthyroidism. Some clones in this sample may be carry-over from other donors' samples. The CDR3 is CSALSGTGIPTEAFF. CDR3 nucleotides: TGCAGTGCTTTATCCGGGACAGGGATCCCCACTGAAGCTTTCTTT.